A selection of T cell receptor beta chains follows, all from one sample in a study of post-analysis software for immune sequencing data. TCRdb itself ran the PCR reads through MiXCR, one entry per CDR3 protein. The sample includes almost 700,000 distinct CDR3 sequences, 55% to 60% of them seen just once. The sample was blood. The receptors here all came from a girl aged 2 to 9 with multiple sclerosis. The CDR3 runs from the conserved cysteine through the conserved F or W. The D gene is left open where the match is weak. Size is stated for part of the rows, as once, few or many counts, or as a class when the clone is expanded.

J: TRBJ2-1; size: .; length: 20; V: TRBV3-1; D: TRBD2; DNA: TGTGCCAGCAGCCAAGCCGTCCCAGGGTCTAGCGGGAGTTGGGGCGATGAGCAGTTCTTC; CDR3: CASSQAVPGSSGSWGDEQFF
J: TRBJ2-1; size: .; length: 15; V: TRBV20-1; D: TRBD1; DNA: TGCAGTGCTGGGAGTCCGGGACAGGGTAATTATGAGCAGTTCTTC; CDR3: CSAGSPGQGNYEQFF
J: TRBJ2-1; size: .; length: 12; V: TRBV5-1; D: .; DNA: TGCGCCAGCAGCTTGCCCCCTAGGGAGCAGTTCTTC; CDR3: CASSLPPREQFF
J: TRBJ2-1; size: .; length: 12; V: TRBV12-3/TRBV12-4; D: .; DNA: TGTGCCAGCAGTTGGGGGGCCGATGAGCAGTTCTTC; CDR3: CASSWGADEQFF
J: TRBJ2-4; size: .; length: 12; V: TRBV5-6; D: .; DNA: TGTGCCAGCAGCCTGGGTACGGACAGTGTGTACTTC; CDR3: CASSLGTDSVYF
J: TRBJ2-1; size: .; length: 17; V: TRBV4-2; D: .; DNA: TGTGCCAGCAGCCAAGATAGCGGCGAGAGCTCCTACAATGAGCGGTTCTTC; CDR3: CASSQDSGESSYNERFF
J: TRBJ2-1; size: .; length: 16; V: TRBV5-1; D: TRBD1; DNA: TGCGCCAGCAGCGTTGTACAGGGGGCGGTGATAAATGAGCAGTTCTTC; CDR3: CASSVVQGAVINEQFF
J: TRBJ1-2; size: .; length: 13; V: TRBV7-9; D: .; DNA: TGTGCCAGCAGCTCGACCGGACACTATGGCTACACCTTC; CDR3: CASSSTGHYGYTF
J: TRBJ2-5; size: .; length: 12; V: TRBV20-1; D: .; DNA: TGCAGTGCTAGTGCCAGGGCGGAGACCCAGTACTTC; CDR3: CSASARAETQYF
J: TRBJ2-7; size: once; length: 11; V: TRBV29-1; D: .; DNA: TGCAGCGTTGACAGTAACAATGAGCAGTACTTC; CDR3: CSVDSNNEQYF
J: TRBJ2-5; size: .; length: 17; V: TRBV5-5; D: .; DNA: TGTGCCAGCAGCTTTTTTTCCTTGAGGGGGGTGGAAGAGACCCAGTACTTC; CDR3: CASSFFSLRGVEETQYF
J: TRBJ2-3; size: .; length: 16; V: TRBV5-1; D: TRBD1; DNA: TGCGCCAGCAGCTTGGAGGGGGACAGGGTAACAGATACGCAGTATTTT; CDR3: CASSLEGDRVTDTQYF
J: TRBJ2-3; size: .; length: 15; V: TRBV7-3; D: TRBD1; DNA: TGTGCCAGCAGCTTAGGACAGGGGTTCACAGATACGCAGTATTTT; CDR3: CASSLGQGFTDTQYF